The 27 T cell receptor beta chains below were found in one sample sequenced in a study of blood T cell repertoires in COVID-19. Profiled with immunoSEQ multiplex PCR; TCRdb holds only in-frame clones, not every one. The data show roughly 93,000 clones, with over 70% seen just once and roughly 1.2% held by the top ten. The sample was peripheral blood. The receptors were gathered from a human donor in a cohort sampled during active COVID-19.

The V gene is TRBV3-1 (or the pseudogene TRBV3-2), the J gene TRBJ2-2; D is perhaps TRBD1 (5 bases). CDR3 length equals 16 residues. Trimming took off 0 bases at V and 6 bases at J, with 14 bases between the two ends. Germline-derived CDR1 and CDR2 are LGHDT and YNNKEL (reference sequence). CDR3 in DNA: TGTGCCAGCAGCCAAGATCAGCTGGGGCACGCCGGGGAGCTGTTTTTT. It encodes CASSQDQLGHAGELFF.

In DNA, the CDR3 is TGTGCCAGTCGATGGGGCGGCTCCTCTGGAAACACCATATATTTT. Translated, it gives CASRWGGSSGNTIYF. The chain uses TRBV19 and TRBJ1-3; the D gene is possibly TRBD1 (5 bases). Germline V CDR1 and CDR2: LNHDA, SQIVND (reference sequence). V lost 8 bases, J lost 0 bases, and 14 bases lay in between. The CDR3 is made up of 15 amino acids.

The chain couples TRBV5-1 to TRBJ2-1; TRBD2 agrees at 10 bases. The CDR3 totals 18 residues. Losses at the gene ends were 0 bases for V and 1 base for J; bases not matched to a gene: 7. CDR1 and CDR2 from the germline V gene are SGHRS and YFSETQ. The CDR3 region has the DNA TGCGCCAGCAGCTTGGCCCCTAGCGGGAGTAGGTCCTACAATGAGCAGTTCTTC. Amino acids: CASSLAPSGSRSYNEQFF.

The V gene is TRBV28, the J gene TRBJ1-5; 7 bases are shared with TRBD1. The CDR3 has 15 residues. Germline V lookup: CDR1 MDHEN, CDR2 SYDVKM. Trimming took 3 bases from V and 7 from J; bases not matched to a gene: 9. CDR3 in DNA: TGTGCCAGCAGTTTTGGCCACAGGGGAAACCAGCCCCAGCATTTT. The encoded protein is CASSFGHRGNQPQHF.

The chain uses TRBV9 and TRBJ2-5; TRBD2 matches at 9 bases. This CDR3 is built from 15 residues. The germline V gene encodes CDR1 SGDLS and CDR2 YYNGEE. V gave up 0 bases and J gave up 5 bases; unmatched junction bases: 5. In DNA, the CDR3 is TGTGCCAGCAGCGTAGGAGCGGGAGGAGAGGAGACCCAGTACTTC. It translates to CASSVGAGGEETQYF.

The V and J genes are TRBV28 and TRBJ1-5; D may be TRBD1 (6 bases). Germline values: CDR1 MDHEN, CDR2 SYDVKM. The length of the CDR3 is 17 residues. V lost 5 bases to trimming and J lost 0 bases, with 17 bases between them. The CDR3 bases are TGTGCCAGCAGTCCACCTTCAGGGGTAGGTAGCAATCAGCCCCAGCATTTT. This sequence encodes CASSPPSGVGSNQPQHF.

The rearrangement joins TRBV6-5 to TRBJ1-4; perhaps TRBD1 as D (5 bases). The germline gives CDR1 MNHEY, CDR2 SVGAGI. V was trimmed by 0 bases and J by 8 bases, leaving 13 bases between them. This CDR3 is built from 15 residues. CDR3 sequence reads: CASSYSQEGYEKLFF. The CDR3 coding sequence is TGTGCCAGCAGTTACTCACAGGAAGGATACGAAAAACTGTTTTTT.

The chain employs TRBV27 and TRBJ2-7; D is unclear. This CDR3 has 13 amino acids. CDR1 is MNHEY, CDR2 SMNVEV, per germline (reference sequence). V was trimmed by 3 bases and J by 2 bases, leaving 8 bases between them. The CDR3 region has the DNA TGTGCCAGCAGTTTGCAGGCCCCCTACGAGCAGTACTTC. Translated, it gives CASSLQAPYEQYF.

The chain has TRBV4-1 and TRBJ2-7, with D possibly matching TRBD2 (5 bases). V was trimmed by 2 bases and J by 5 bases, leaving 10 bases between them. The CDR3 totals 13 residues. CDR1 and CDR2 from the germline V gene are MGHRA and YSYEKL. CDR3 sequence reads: CASSQSDWDEQYF. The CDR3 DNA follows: TGCGCCAGCAGCCAATCGGACTGGGACGAGCAGTACTTC.

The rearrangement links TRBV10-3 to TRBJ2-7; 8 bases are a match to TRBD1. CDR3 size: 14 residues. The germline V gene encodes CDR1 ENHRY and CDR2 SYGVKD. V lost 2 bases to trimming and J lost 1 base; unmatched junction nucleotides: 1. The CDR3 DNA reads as TGTGCCATCAGTGAGACAGGGGGATCCTACGAGCAGTACTTC. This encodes CAISETGGSYEQYF.

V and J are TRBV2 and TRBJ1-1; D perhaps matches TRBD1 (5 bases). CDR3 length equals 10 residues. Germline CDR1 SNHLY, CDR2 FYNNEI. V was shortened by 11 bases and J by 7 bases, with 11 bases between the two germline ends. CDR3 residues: CAGQSDEAFF. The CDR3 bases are TGTGCCGGACAAAGCGATGAAGCTTTCTTT.

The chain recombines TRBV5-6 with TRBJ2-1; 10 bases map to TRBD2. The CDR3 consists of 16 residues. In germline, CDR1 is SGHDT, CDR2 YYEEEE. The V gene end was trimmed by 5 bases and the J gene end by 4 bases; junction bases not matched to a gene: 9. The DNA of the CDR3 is TGTGCCAGCAGTCAGCTCCTACTAGCGGGGTACAATGAGCAGTTCTTC. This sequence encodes CASSQLLLAGYNEQFF. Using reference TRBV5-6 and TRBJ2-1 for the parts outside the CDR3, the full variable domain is DAGVTQSPTHLIKTRGQQVTLRCSPKSGHDTVSWYQQALGQGPQFIFQYYEEEERQRGNFPDRFSGHQFPNYSSELNVNALLLGDSALYLCASSQLLLAGYNEQFFGPGTRLTVL.

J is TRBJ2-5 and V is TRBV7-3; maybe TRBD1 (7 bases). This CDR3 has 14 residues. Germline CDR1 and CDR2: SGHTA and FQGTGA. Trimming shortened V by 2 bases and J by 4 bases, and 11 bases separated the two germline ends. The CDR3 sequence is CASSLGGGGETQYF. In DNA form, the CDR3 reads TGTGCCAGCAGCTTAGGAGGGGGCGGAGAGACCCAGTACTTC.

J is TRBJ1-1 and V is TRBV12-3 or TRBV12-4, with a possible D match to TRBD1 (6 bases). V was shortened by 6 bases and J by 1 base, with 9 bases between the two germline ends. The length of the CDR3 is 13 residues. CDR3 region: CASSETGNTEAFF. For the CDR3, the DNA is TGTGCCAGCAGCGAGACAGGGAACACTGAAGCTTTCTTT.

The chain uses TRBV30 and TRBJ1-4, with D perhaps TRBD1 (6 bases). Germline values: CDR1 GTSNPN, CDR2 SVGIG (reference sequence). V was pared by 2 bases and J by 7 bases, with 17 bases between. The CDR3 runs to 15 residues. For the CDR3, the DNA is TGTGCCTGGAGTAGGGGGAGGGGCTTAAGTGAAAAACTGTTTTTT. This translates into CAWSRGRGLSEKLFF. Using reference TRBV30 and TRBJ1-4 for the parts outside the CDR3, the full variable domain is SQTIHQWPATLVQPVGSPLSLECTVEGTSNPNLYWYRQAAGRGLQLLFYSVGIGQISSEVPQNLSASRPQDRQFILSSKKLLLSDSGFYLCAWSRGRGLSEKLFFGSGTQLSVL.

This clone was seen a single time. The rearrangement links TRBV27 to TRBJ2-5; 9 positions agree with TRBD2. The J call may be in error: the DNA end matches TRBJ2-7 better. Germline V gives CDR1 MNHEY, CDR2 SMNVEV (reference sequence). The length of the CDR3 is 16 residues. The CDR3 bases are TGTGCCAGCAGTTCGTTAGCTAGCGGGATCTCCTACGAGCAGTACTTC. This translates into CASSSLASGISYEQYF.

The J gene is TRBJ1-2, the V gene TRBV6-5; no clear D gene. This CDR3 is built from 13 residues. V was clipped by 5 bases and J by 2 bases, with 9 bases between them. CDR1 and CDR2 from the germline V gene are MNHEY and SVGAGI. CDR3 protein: CASSPRANYGYTF. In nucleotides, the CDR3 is TGTGCCAGCAGTCCCCGAGCCAACTATGGCTACACCTTC.

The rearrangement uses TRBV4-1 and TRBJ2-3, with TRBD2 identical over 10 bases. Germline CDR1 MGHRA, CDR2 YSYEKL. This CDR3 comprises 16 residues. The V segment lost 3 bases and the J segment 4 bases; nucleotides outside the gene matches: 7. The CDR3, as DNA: TGCGCCAGCAGCCAGGGGTTAGCGGGAGGACCAGATACGCAGTATTTT. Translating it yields CASSQGLAGGPDTQYF.

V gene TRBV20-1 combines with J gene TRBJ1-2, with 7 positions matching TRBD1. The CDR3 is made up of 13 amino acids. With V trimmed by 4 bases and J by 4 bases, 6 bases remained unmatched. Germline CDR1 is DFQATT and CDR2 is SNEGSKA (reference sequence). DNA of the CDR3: TGCAGTGCTATTGACAGGGAAGGCTATGGCTACACCTTC. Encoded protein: CSAIDREGYGYTF.

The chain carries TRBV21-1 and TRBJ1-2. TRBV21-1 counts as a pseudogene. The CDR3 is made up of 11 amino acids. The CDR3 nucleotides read TGTGCCAGCAGCTTAAACTATGGCTACACCTTC. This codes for CASSLNYGYTF.

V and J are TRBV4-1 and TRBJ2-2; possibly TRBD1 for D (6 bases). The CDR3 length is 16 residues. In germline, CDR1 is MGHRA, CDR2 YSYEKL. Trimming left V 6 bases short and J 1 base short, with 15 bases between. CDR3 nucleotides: TGCGCCAGCAGACTCCGGACAGACCAGAACACCGGGGAGCTGTTTTTT. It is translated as CASRLRTDQNTGELFF.

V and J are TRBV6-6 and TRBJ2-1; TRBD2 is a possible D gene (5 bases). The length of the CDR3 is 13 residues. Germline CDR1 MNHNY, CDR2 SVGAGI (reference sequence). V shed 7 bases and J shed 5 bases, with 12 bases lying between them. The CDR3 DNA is TGTGCCAGCAAGGAGGACGGCAACAATGAGCAGTTCTTC. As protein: CASKEDGNNEQFF.

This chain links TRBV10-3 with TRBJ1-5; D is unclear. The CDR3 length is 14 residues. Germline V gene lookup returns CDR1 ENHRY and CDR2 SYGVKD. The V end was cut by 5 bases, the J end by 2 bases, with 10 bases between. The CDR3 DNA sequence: TGTGCCATCAGTCGGGGAGAGGGCAATCAGCCCCAGCATTTT. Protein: CAISRGEGNQPQHF.

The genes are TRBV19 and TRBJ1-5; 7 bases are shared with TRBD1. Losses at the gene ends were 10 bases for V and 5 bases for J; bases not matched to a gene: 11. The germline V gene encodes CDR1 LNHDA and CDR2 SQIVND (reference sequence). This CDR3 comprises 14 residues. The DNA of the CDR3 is TGTGCCACTGCGACAGGGCCCGTTTATCAGCCCCAGCATTTT. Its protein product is CATATGPVYQPQHF. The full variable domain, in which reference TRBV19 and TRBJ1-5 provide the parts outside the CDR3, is DGGITQSPKYLFRKEGQNVTLSCEQNLNHDAMYWYRQDPGQGLRLIYYSQIVNDFQKGDIAEGYSVSREKKESFPLTVTSAQKNPTAFYLCATATGPVYQPQHFGDGTRLSIL.

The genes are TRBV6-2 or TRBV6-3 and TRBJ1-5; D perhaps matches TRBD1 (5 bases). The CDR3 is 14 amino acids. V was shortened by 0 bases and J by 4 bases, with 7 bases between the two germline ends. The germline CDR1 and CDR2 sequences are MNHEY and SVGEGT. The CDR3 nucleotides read TGTGCCAGCAGTTACTCGACAGCAAATCAGCCCCAGCATTTT. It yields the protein CASSYSTANQPQHF.

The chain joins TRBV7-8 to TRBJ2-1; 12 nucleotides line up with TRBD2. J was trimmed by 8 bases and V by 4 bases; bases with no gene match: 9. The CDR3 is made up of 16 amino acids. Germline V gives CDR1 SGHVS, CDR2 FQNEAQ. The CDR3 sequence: CASSSRGTSGLDEQFF. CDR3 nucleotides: TGTGCCAGCAGCTCCAGGGGGACTAGCGGGCTAGATGAGCAGTTCTTC.

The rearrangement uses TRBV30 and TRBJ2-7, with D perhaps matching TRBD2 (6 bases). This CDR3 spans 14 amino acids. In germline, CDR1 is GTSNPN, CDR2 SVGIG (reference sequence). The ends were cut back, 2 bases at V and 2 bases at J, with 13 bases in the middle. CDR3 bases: TGTGCCTGGAGTAAGGGACTGGACCCCTACGAGCAGTACTTC. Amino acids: CAWSKGLDPYEQYF. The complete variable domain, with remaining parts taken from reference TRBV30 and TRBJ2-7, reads SQTIHQWPATLVQPVGSPLSLECTVEGTSNPNLYWYRQAAGRGLQLLFYSVGIGQISSEVPQNLSASRPQDRQFILSSKKLLLSDSGFYLCAWSKGLDPYEQYFGPGTRLTVT.